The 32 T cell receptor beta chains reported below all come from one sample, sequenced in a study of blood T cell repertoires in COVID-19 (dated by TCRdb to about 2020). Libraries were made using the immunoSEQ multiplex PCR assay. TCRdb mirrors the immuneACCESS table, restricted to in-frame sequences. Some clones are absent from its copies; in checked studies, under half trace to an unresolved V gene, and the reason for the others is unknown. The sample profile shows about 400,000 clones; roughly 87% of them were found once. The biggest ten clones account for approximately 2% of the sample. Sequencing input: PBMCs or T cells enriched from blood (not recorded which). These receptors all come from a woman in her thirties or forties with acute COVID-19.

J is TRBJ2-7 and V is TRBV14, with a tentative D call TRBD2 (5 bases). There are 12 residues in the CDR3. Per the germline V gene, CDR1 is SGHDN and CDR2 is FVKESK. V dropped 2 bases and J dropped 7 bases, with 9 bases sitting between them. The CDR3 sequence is CASSQNSGEQYF. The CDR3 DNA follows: TGTGCCAGCAGCCAAAATTCGGGGGAGCAGTACTTC.

The CDR3 spells CATSRTTGNTEAFF. CDR3 nucleotides: TGTGCCACCAGCCGGACAACAGGGAACACTGAAGCTTTCTTT. This chain joins TRBV15 and TRBJ1-1; the D gene is possibly TRBD1 (5 bases). Deletions cut 5 bases from V and 1 base from J, with 11 bases between. Germline V gene sequence: CDR1 LNHNV, CDR2 YYDKDF (reference sequence). CDR3 length: 14 amino acids.

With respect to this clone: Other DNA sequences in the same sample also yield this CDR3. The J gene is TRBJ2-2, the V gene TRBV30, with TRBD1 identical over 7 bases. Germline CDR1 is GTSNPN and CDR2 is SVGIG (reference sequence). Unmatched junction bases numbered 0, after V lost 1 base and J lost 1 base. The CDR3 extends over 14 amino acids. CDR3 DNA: TGTGCCTGGAGTGGGGACAGGAACACCGGGGAGCTGTTTTTT. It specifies CAWSGDRNTGELFF. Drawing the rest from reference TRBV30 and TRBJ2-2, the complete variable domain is SQTIHQWPATLVQPVGSPLSLECTVEGTSNPNLYWYRQAAGRGLQLLFYSVGIGQISSEVPQNLSASRPQDRQFILSSKKLLLSDSGFYLCAWSGDRNTGELFFGEGSRLTVL.

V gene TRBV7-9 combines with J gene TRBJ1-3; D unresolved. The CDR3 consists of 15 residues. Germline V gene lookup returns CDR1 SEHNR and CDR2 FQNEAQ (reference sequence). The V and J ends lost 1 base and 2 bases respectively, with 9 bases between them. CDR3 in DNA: TGTGCCAGCAGCTTAGACCGGGTACCTGGAAACACCATATATTTT. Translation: CASSLDRVPGNTIYF.

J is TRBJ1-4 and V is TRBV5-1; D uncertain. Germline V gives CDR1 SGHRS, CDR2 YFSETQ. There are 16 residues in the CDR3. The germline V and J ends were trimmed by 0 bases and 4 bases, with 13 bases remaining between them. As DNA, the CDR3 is TGCGCCAGCAGCTTGGTCGCAGGTTGGCTTAATGAAAAACTGTTTTTT. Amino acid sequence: CASSLVAGWLNEKLFF.

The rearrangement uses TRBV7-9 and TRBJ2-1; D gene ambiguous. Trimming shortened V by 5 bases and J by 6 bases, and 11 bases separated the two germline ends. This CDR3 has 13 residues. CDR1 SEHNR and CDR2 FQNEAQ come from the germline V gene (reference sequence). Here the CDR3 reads CASSPGASNEQFF. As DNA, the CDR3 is TGTGCCAGCAGCCCCGGAGCATCCAATGAGCAGTTCTTC.

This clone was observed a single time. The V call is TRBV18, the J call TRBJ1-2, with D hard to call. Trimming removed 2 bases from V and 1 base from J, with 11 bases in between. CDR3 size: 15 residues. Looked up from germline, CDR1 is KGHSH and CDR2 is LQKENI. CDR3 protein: CASSPSGSLNYGYTF. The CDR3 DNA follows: TGTGCCAGCTCACCATCAGGTTCCCTTAACTATGGCTACACCTTC.

The CDR3 nucleotides are TGTGCCAGCAGTGAAGTCCGGGGGGCGAGAGATACGCAGTATTTT. It specifies CASSEVRGARDTQYF. The gene calls are TRBV6-1 and TRBJ2-3; the D gene is possibly TRBD2 (7 bases). Germline CDR1 MNHNS, CDR2 SASEGT. V lost 1 base, J lost 5 bases, and 13 bases lay in between. The CDR3 loop spans 15 amino acids.

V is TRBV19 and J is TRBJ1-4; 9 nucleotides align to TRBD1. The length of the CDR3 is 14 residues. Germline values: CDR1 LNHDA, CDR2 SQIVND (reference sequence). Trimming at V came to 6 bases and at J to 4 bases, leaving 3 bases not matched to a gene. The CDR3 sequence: CASRPGQGNEKLFF. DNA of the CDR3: TGTGCCAGTAGGCCGGGACAGGGTAATGAAAAACTGTTTTTT.

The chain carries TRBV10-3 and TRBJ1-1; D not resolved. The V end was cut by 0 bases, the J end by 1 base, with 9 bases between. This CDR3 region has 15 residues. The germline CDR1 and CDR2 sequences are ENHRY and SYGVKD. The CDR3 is CAISESKQKNTEAFF. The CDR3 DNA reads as TGTGCCATCAGTGAGTCGAAACAGAAGAACACTGAAGCTTTCTTT.

The CDR3 DNA is TGTGCCAGCAGCCTCATGACAGGGGGATATGGCTACACCTTC. It codes for CASSLMTGGYGYTF. The chain couples TRBV14 to TRBJ1-2; 9 bases fit TRBD1. The germline gives CDR1 SGHDN, CDR2 FVKESK. This CDR3 region has 14 residues. V gave up 4 bases and J gave up 5 bases; unmatched junction bases: 5. Based on the CDR3 plus reference TRBV14 and TRBJ1-2, the full variable domain is EAGVTQFPSHSVIEKGQTVTLRCDPISGHDNLYWYRRVMGKEIKFLLHFVKESKQDESGMPNNRFLAERTGGTYSTLKVQPAELEDSGVYFCASSLMTGGYGYTFGSGTRLTVV.

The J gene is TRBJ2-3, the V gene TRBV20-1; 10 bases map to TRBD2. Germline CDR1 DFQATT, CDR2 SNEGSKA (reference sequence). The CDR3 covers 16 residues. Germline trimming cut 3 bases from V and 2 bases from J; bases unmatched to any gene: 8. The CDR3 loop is CSASGLAGDLTDTQYF. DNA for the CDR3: TGCAGTGCTAGTGGCCTAGCGGGGGACCTCACAGATACGCAGTATTTT.

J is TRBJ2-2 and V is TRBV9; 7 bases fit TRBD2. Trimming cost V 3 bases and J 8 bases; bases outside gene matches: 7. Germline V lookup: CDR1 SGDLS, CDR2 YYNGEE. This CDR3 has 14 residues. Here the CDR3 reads CASSGRSGAGELFF. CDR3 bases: TGTGCCAGCAGCGGACGAAGCGGGGCAGGGGAGCTGTTTTTT.

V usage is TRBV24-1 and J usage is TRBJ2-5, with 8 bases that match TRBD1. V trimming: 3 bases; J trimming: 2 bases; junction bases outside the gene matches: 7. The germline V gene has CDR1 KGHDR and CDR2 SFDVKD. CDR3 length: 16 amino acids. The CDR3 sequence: CATSDHRDRHQETQYF. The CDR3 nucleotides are TGTGCCACCAGTGATCACCGGGACAGGCATCAAGAGACCCAGTACTTC.

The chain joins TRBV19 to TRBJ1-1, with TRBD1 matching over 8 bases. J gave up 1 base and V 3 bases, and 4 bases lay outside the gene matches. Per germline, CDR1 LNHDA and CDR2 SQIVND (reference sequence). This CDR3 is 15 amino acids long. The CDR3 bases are TGTGCCAGTAGTATCGCCGGGACAGGGAACACTGAAGCTTTCTTT. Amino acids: CASSIAGTGNTEAFF.

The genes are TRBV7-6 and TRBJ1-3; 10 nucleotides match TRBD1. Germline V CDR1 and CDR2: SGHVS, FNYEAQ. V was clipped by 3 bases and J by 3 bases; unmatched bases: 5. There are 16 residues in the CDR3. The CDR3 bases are TGTGCCAGCAGCTTCGTGACAGGGGGCTTTGGAAACACCATATATTTT. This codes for CASSFVTGGFGNTIYF.

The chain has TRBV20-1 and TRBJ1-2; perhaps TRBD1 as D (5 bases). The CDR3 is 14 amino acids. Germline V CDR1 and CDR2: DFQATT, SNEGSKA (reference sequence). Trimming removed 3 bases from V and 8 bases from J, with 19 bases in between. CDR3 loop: CSASMGGDYRGYTF. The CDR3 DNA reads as TGCAGTGCTAGTATGGGTGGGGACTATCGAGGCTACACCTTC.

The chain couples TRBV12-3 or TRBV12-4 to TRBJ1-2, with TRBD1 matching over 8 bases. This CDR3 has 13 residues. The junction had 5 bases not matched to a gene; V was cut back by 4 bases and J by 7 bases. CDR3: CASSWGQAGGYTF. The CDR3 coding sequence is TGTGCCAGCAGTTGGGGACAGGCGGGTGGCTACACCTTC.

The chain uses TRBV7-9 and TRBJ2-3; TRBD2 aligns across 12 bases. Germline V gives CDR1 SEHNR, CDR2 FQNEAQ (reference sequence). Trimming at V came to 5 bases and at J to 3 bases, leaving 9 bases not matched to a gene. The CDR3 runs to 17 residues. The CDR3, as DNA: TGTGCCAGCAGCGGATGGGGACTAGCGGGTGGGACAGATACGCAGTATTTT. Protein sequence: CASSGWGLAGGTDTQYF.

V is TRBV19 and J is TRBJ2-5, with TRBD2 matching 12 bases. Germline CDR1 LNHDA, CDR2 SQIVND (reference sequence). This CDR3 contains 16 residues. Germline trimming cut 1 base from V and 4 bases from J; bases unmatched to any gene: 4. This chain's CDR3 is CASSIVGLAGSETQYF. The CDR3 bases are TGTGCCAGTAGTATAGTCGGACTAGCGGGGTCAGAGACCCAGTACTTC.

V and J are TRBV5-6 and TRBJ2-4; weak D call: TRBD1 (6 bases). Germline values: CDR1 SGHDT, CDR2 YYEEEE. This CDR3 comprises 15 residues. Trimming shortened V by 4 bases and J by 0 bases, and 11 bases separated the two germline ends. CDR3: CASSGRTVAKNIQYF. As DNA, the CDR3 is TGTGCCAGCAGCGGAAGGACAGTAGCCAAAAACATTCAGTACTTC.

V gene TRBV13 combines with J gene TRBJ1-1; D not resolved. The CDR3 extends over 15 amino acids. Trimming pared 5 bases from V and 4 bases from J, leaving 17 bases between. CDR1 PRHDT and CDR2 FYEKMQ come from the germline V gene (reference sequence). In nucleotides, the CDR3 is TGTGCCAGCAGCGCTACATATCGGGGATTCACTGAAGCTTTCTTT. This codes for CASSATYRGFTEAFF. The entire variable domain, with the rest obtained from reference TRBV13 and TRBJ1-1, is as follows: AAGVIQSPRHLIKEKRETATLKCYPIPRHDTVYWYQQGPGQDPQFLISFYEKMQSDKGSIPDRFSAQQFSDYHSELNMSSLELGDSALYFCASSATYRGFTEAFFGQGTRLTVV.

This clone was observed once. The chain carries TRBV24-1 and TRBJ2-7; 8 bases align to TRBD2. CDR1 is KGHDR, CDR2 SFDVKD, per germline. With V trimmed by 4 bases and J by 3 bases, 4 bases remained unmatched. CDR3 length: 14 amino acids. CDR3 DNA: TGTGCCACCAGTGACGGGAGGGGGGGCTACGAGCAGTACTTC. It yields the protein CATSDGRGGYEQYF.

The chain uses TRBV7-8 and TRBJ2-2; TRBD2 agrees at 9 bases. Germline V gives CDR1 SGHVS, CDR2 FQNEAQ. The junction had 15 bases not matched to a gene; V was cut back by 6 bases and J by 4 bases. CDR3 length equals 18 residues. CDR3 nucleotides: TGTGCCAGCAGTCGAGAAGGCGGGGGGGCACCAATCACCGGGGAGCTGTTTTTT. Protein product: CASSREGGGAPITGELFF. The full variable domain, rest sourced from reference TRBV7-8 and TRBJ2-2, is GAGVSQSPRYKVAKRGQDVALRCDPISGHVSLFWYQQALGQGPEFLTYFQNEAQLDKSGLPSDRFFAERPEGSVSTLKIQRTQQEDSAVYLCASSREGGGAPITGELFFGEGSRLTVL.

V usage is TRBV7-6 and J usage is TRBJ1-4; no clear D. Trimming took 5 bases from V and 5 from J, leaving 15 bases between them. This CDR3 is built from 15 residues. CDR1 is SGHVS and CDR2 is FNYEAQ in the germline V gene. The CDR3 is CASSPLRVPNEKLFF. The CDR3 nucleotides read TGTGCCAGCAGCCCACTGCGAGTCCCGAATGAAAAACTGTTTTTT.

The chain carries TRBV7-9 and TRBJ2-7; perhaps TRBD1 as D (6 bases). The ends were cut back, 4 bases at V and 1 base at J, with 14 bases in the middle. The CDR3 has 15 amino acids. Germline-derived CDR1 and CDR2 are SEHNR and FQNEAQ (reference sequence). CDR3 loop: CASSSGTLPSYEQYF. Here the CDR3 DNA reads TGTGCCAGCAGCTCCGGGACACTACCTTCCTACGAGCAGTACTTC.

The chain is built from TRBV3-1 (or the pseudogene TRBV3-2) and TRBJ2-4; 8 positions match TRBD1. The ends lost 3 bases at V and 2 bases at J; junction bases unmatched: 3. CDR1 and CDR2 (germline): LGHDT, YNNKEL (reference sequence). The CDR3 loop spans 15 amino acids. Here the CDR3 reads CASSQTGVSKNIQYF. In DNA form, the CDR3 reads TGTGCCAGCAGCCAGACAGGGGTGTCCAAAAACATTCAGTACTTC.

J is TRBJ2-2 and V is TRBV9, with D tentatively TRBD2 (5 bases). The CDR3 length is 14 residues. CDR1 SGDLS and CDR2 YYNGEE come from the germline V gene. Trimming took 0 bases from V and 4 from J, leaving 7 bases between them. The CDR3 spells CASSVGGLTGELFF. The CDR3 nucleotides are TGTGCCAGCAGCGTAGGTGGACTCACCGGGGAGCTGTTTTTT.

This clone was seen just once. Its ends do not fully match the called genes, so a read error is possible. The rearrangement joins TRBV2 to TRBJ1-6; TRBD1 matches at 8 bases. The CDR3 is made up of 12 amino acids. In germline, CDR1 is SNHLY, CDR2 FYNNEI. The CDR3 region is CASSVDRGGGNF. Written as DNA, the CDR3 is TGTGCCAGCAGTGTCGACAGGGGCGGAGGGAACTTT.

CDR3 coding DNA: TGCGCCAGCAGCATCGACATCGCCTACGAGCAGTACTTC. Its translation is CASSIDIAYEQYF. The gene calls are TRBV5-1 and TRBJ2-7; no firm D call. Germline-derived CDR1 and CDR2 are SGHRS and YFSETQ. The CDR3 runs to 13 residues. Trimming left V 4 bases short and J 2 bases short, with 10 bases between. Full variable domain (rest looked up from reference TRBV5-1 and TRBJ2-7): KAGVTQTPRYLIKTRGQQVTLSCSPISGHRSVSWYQQTPGQGLQFLFEYFSETQRNKGNFPGRFSGRQFSNSRSEMNVSTLELGDSALYLCASSIDIAYEQYFGPGTRLTVT.

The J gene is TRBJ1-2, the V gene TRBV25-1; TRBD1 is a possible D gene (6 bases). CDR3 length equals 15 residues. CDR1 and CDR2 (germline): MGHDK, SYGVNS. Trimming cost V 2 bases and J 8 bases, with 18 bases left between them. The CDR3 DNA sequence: TGTGCCAGCAGTGAAGGGGGTCAACAGGGCCCGGGCTACACCTTC. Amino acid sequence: CASSEGGQQGPGYTF.

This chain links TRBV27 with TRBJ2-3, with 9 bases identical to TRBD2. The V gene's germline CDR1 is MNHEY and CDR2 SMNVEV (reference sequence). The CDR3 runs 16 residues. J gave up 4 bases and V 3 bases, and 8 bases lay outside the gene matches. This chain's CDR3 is CASSFRPAGGADTQYF. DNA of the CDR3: TGTGCCAGCAGTTTTCGTCCAGCGGGGGGCGCAGATACGCAGTATTTT.